One and the same sample provided the 10 T cell receptor beta chains below, sequenced in a study of long-term antiretroviral therapy in people with HIV. Version v3.0 of the immunoSEQ assay was performed at survey level. Sequencing used immunoSEQ multiplex PCR; TCRdb keeps in-frame clones, though not all of them. In the table there are about 23,000 clones, 65% to 85% of which are singletons. This sample comprised unsorted PBMCs, obtained around 4.3 years after starting antiretroviral therapy. All receptors derive from a man aged 30 to 39 with HIV.

This clone is a singleton in its sample. This chain links TRBV5-6 with TRBJ2-1; a possible D gene is TRBD2 (5 bases). Germline V gene lookup returns CDR1 SGHDT and CDR2 YYEEEE. Trimming pared 2 bases from V and 8 bases from J, leaving 8 bases between. The CDR3 is made up of 12 amino acids. The CDR3 sequence: CASSFGGHEQFF. The CDR3 nucleotides are TGTGCCAGCAGCTTTGGAGGACATGAGCAGTTCTTC.

V gene TRBV2 combines with J gene TRBJ2-5; TRBD1 agrees at 8 bases. The trim removed 6 bases at V and 3 bases at J, leaving 6 bases unmatched. Germline CDR1 SNHLY, CDR2 FYNNEI. This CDR3 comprises 14 residues. CDR3 sequence: CASRDPTGEETQYF. The CDR3 DNA reads TGTGCCAGCAGGGACCCGACAGGGGAAGAGACCCAGTACTTC.

The rearrangement joins TRBV30 to TRBJ2-1, with 11 bases aligning to TRBD2. CDR1 is GTSNPN and CDR2 is SVGIG in the germline V gene (reference sequence). CDR3 length equals 13 residues. V was pared by 2 bases and J by 14 bases, with 8 bases of the junction left unmatched. The CDR3, as DNA: TGTGCCTGGAGTTGGGTAGCGGGAGGGCCTAAGTTCTTC. This sequence encodes CAWSWVAGGPKFF.

To note about this clone: One end of the junction is discordant with germline, which a read error may explain. The gene calls are TRBV7-6 and TRBJ2-7, with a possible D match to TRBD2 (6 bases). Germline CDR1 and CDR2: SGHVS and FNYEAQ. The CDR3 length is 15 residues. CDR3 DNA: TGTGCCAGCAGCTTAAACCCGGGGGACTCCCACGAGCAGTACTTC. Its protein is CASSLNPGDSHEQYF.

The chain employs TRBV21-1 and TRBJ2-3; the table's D call of TRBD2 was not tested on the DNA. TRBV21-1 is an annotated pseudogene. CDR3 size: 18 residues. CDR3 protein: CASSTSSGGILSTDTQYF. The CDR3 nucleotides are TGTGCCAGCAGCACCTCTAGCGGGGGGATCCTTAGCACAGATACGCAGTATTTT.

This clone has only a few counts. This chain links TRBV11-2 with TRBJ2-7; D is ambiguous. The germline V gene has CDR1 SGHAT and CDR2 FQNNGV. The ends were cut back, 1 base at V and 0 bases at J, with 10 bases in the middle. The CDR3 has 15 residues. The CDR3 is CASSLGDGSSYEQYF. In nucleotides, the CDR3 is TGTGCCAGCAGCTTAGGTGACGGCAGCTCCTACGAGCAGTACTTC.

V gene TRBV4-3 combines with J gene TRBJ2-1; 7 nucleotides match TRBD2. The V gene end was trimmed by 0 bases and the J gene end by 4 bases; junction bases not matched to a gene: 3. The CDR3 extends over 15 amino acids. Germline V gene sequence: CDR1 LGHNA, CDR2 YSLEER. The CDR3 sequence is CASSQDTGGYNEQFF. The CDR3 DNA follows: TGCGCCAGCAGCCAAGATACGGGGGGTTACAATGAGCAGTTCTTC.

The chain has TRBV2 and TRBJ2-7; a possible D gene is TRBD2 (6 bases). Germline CDR1 SNHLY, CDR2 FYNNEI. The V and J ends lost 8 bases and 2 bases respectively, with 16 bases between them. The CDR3 is 14 amino acids. The CDR3: CASGGTELTYEQYF. Written as DNA, the CDR3 is TGTGCCAGCGGGGGGACTGAACTTACCTACGAGCAGTACTTC.

A few counts support this clone. V gene TRBV28 combines with J gene TRBJ2-7; D is undetermined. Germline assignment: CDR1 MDHEN and CDR2 SYDVKM. CDR3 length equals 12 residues. Trimming left V 3 bases short and J 9 bases short, with 12 bases between. CDR3 coding DNA: TGTGCCAGCAGTTTCGGTCCTGATCTGCAGTACTTC. It specifies CASSFGPDLQYF.

J is TRBJ1-2 and V is TRBV30; D perhaps matches TRBD1 (5 bases). The CDR3 has 12 amino acids. CDR1 is GTSNPN and CDR2 is SVGIG in the germline V gene (reference sequence). V lost 4 bases and J lost 9, with 15 bases in between. The CDR3 is CAWNPWGGSYTF. The DNA for the CDR3 is TGTGCCTGGAACCCCTGGGGGGGGAGCTACACCTTC.